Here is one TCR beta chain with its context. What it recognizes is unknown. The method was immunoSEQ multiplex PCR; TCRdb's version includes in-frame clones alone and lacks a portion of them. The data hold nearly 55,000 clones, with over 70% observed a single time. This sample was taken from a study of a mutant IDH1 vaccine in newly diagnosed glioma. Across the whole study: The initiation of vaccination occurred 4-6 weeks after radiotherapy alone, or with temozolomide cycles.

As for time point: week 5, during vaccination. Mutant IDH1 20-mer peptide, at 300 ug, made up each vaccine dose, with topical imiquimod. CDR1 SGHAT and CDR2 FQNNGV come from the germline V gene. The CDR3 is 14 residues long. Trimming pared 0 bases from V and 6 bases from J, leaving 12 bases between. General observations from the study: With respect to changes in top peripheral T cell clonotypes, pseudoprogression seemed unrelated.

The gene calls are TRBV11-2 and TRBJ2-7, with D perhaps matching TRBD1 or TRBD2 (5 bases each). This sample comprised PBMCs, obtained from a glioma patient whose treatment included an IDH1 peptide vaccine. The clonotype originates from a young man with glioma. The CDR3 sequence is CASSLDYDSGEQYF. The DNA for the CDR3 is TGTGCCAGCAGCTTAGATTATGACAGCGGCGAGCAGTACTTC.